A selection of T cell receptor beta chains follows, all from one sample in a study of blood T cell repertoires in COVID-19. Assay: immunoSEQ multiplex PCR; the TCRdb copy retains only in-frame clones and omits some. Here the sample spans some 200,000 clones, about 78% being singletons. What was sequenced was peripheral blood. The receptors here all came from a woman in her 50s with active or convalescent COVID-19. Both conserved end residues are part of each CDR3. A D gene is named only where the DNA matches it firmly. Rows may omit the clone size; those that give it use once, few, many or a size class.

clone size,V gene,J gene,D gene,CDR3 DNA,CDR3 protein
NA,TRBV7-3,TRBJ2-7,TRBD2,TGTGCCAGCAGCTTAGGGGGACTAGGGTCCACCTACGAGCAGTACTTC,CASSLGGLGSTYEQYF
NA,TRBV19,TRBJ1-4,TRBD1,TGTGCCAGTAGTACCGGGACAGGTCGGATGAATGAAAAACTGTTTTTT,CASSTGTGRMNEKLFF
few,TRBV7-2,TRBJ1-5,TRBD1,TGTGCCAGCACCTACAGGGGAGACCAGCCCCAGCATTTT,CASTYRGDQPQHF
once,TRBV15,TRBJ2-5,NA,TGTGCCACCAGCAGTGATTTGACAACCACGGCCTCGGGGAGGGAGACCCAGTACTTC,CATSSDLTTTASGRETQYF
NA,TRBV7-3,TRBJ2-2,TRBD2,TGTGCCAGCAGCTCCCCGGGGGGGGCCAGTCCCGGGGAGCTGTTTTTT,CASSSPGGASPGELFF
NA,TRBV6-5,TRBJ1-5,NA,TGTGCCAGCAGTCCAGGGGATAGCAATCAGCCCCAGCATTTT,CASSPGDSNQPQHF
NA,TRBV6-5,TRBJ1-1,NA,TGTGCCAGCTGGAGGACCCTGAACACTGAAGCTTTCTTT,CASWRTLNTEAFF
NA,TRBV27,TRBJ1-5,NA,TGTGCCAGCGCACCGTGGGGTGGGGGGGCGATGAGCAATCAGCCCCAGCATTTT,CASAPWGGGAMSNQPQHF
NA,TRBV2,TRBJ1-1,NA,TGTGCCAGCAGTAGGGGACTTAACGGGGGGATGAACACTGAAGCTTTCTTT,CASSRGLNGGMNTEAFF
NA,TRBV6-5,TRBJ1-5,NA,TGTGCCAGCAGTCTCCCGGAGGGGCCCCAGCATTTT,CASSLPEGPQHF
NA,TRBV7-8,TRBJ1-2,TRBD1,TGTGCCAGCAGCACCCAGCCGGGACAGGGGGCTTTTGGCTACACCTTC,CASSTQPGQGAFGYTF
NA,TRBV7-3,TRBJ2-5,TRBD2,TGTGCCAGCAGCTTATCCAGAGCGGGGCCCGAGGGGACCCAGTACTTC,CASSLSRAGPEGTQYF
NA,TRBV20-1,TRBJ1-1,TRBD1,TGCAGTGCTAGCGGGACAGGGAAAGCTTTCTTT,CSASGTGKAFF
NA,TRBV18,TRBJ1-2,NA,TGTGCCAGCTCACCACCCCAAACAGGAAGGGGTGGCTACACCTTC,CASSPPQTGRGGYTF
few,TRBV16,TRBJ2-7,NA,TGTGCCAGCAGTACGCCCCCTTTAGGGGCACGGTGGGAGCAGTACTTC,CASSTPPLGARWEQYF
NA,TRBV4-2,TRBJ2-2,TRBD1,TGTGCCAGCAGCCAAGACCGGGACAGGGGTCACACCGGGGAGCTGTTTTTT,CASSQDRDRGHTGELFF
NA,TRBV5-1,TRBJ2-2,NA,TGCGCCAGCGGCGGGACTCTGAACACCGGGGAGCTGTTTTTT,CASGGTLNTGELFF